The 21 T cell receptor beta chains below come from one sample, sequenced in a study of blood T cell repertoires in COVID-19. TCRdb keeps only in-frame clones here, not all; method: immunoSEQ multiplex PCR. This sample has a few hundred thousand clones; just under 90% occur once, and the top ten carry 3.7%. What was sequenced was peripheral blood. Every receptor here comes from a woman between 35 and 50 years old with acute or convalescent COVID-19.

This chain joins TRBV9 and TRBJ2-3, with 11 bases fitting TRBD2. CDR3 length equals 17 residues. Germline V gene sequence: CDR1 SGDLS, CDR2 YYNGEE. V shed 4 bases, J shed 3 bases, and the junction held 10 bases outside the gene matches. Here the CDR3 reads CASSFPKTSGETDTQYF. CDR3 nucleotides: TGTGCCAGCAGCTTTCCAAAGACTAGCGGGGAGACAGATACGCAGTATTTT.

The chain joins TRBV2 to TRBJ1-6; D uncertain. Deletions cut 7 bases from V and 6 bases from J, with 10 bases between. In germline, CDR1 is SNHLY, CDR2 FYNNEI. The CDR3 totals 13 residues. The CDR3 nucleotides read TGTGCCAGCAATGGGCAGCCTAATTCACCCCTCCACTTT. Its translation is CASNGQPNSPLHF.

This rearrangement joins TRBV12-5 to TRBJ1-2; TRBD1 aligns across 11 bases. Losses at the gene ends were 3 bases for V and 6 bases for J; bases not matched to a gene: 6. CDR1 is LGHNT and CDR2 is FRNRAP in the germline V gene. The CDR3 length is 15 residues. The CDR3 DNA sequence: TGTGCTAGTGGTTTATGGACAGGGGGCACAGATGGCTACACCTTC. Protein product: CASGLWTGGTDGYTF.

The CDR3 nucleotides are TGTGCCAGCAGTCCGACAGGAAGCTCTGGAAACACCATATATTTT. As protein: CASSPTGSSGNTIYF. J is TRBJ1-3 and V is TRBV6-5; D is possibly TRBD1 (6 bases). This CDR3 contains 15 residues. Between the trimmed V and J ends, which lost 5 bases and 0 bases, there was a span of 11 bases. Germline V gene lookup returns CDR1 MNHEY and CDR2 SVGAGI.

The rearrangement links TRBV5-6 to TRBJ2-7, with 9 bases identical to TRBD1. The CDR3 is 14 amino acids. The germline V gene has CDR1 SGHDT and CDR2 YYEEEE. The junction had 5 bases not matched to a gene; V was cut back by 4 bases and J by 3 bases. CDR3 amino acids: CASSGDRASYEQYV. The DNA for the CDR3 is TGTGCCAGCAGCGGGGACAGGGCCAGCTACGAGCAGTACGTC.

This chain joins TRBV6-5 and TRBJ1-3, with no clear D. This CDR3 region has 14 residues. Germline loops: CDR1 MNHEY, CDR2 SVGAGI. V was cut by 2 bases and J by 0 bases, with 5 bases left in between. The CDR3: CASSYGSSGNTIYF. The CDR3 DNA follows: TGTGCCAGCAGTTACGGGAGCTCTGGAAACACCATATATTTT.

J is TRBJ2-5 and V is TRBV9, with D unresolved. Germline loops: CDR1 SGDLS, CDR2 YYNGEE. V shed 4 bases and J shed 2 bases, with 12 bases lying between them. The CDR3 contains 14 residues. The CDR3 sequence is CASSSSVYQETQYF. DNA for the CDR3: TGTGCCAGCAGCTCCTCGGTGTATCAAGAGACCCAGTACTTC.

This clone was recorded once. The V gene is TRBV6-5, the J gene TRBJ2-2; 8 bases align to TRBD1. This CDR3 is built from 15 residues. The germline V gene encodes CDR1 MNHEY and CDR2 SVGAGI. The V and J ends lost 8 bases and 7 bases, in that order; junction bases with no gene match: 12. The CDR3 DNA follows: TGTGCCAGCGATTCCGGGACAGGATACGGCGGGGAGCTGTTTTTT. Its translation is CASDSGTGYGGELFF.

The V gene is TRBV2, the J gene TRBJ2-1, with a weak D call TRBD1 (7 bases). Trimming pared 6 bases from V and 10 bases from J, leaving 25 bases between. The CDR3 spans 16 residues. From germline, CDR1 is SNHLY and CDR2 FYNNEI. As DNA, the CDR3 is TGTGCCAGCAGCAGGGGAGGCGCAACAGGGGTGCGGGAGCAGTTCTTC. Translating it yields CASSRGGATGVREQFF.

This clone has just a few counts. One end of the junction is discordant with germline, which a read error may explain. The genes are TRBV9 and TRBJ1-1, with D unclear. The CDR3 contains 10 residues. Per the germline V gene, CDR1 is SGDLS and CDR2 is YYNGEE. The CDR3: CASSVGAAAF. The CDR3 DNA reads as TGTGCCAGCAGCGTAGGGGCAGCCGCTTTT.

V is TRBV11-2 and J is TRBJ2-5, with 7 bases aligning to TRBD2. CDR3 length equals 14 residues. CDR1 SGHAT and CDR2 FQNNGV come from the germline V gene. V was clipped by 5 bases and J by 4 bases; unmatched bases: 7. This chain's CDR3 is CASSGGGLSETQYF. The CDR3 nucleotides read TGTGCCAGCAGCGGGGGGGGACTATCAGAGACCCAGTACTTC.

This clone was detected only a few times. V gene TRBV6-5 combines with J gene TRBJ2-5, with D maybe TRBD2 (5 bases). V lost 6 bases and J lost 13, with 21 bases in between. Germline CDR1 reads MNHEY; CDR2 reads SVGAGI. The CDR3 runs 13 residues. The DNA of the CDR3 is TGTGCCAGCAGGGCAACTCTAGCCGGATTGGTGTACTTC. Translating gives CASRATLAGLVYF.

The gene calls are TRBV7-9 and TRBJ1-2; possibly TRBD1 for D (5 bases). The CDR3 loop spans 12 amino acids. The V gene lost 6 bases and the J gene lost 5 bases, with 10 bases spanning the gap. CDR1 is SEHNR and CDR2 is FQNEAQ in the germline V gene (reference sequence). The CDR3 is CASRVPGYGYTF. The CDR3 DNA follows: TGTGCCAGCAGGGTACCAGGGTATGGCTACACCTTC.

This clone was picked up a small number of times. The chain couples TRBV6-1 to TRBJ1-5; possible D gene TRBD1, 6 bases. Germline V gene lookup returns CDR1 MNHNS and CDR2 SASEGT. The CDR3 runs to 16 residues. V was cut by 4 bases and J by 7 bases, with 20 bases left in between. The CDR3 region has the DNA TGTGCCAGCAGTGGCTCCCTCAGGGACACGGGCCAGCCCCAGCATTTT. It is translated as CASSGSLRDTGQPQHF.

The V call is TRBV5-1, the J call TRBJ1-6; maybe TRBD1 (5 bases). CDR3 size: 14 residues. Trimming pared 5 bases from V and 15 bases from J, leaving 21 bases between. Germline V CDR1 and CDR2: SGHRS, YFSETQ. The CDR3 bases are TGCGCCAGCAGACCTGATGGGGGGAACCTTGGCCTCCACTTT. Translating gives CASRPDGGNLGLHF.

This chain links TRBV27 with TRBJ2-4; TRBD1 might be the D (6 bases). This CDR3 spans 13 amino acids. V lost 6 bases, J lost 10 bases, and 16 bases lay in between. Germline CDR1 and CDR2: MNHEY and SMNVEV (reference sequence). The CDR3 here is CASSPLRQVIQYF. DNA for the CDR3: TGTGCCAGCAGCCCTCTCCGACAGGTTATTCAGTACTTC.

The CDR3 nucleotides read TGTGCCAGCAGCTTTACACTATGGGGAGGAGAGACCCAGTACTTC. Residues: CASSFTLWGGETQYF. This chain connects TRBV5-8 to TRBJ2-5; tentatively, D is TRBD2 (6 bases). This CDR3 has 15 residues. Deletions cut 2 bases from V and 4 bases from J, with 15 bases between. Germline CDR1 is SGHTS and CDR2 is YDEGEE.

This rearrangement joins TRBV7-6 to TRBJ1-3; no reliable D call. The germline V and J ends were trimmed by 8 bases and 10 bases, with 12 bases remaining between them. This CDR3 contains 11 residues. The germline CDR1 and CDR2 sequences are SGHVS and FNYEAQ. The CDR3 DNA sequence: TGTGCCAGCTCGCCTGAGTGGACCATATATTTT. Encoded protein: CASSPEWTIYF. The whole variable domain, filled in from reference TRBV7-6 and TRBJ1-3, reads GAGVSQSPRYKVTKRGQDVALRCDPISGHVSLYWYRQALGQGPEFLTYFNYEAQQDKSGLPNDRFSAERPEGSISTLTIQRTEQRDSAMYRCASSPEWTIYFGEGSWLTVV.

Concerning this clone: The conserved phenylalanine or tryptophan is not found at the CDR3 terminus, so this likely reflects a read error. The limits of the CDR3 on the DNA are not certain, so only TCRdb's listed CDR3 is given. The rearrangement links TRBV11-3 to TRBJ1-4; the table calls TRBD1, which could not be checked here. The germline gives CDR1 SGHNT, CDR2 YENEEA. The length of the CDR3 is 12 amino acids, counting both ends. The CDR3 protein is CASWPRGQGGRC.

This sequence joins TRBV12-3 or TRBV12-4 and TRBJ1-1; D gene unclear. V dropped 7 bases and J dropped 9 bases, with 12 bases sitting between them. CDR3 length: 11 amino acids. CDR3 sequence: CASKVVEKAFF. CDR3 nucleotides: TGTGCCAGCAAGGTGGTGGAGAAAGCTTTCTTT.

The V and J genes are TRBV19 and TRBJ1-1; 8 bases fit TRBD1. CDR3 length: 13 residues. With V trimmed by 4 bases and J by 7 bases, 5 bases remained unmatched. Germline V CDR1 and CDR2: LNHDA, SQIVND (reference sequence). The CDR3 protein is CASSSTGGVEAFF. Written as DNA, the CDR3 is TGTGCCAGTAGTAGCACAGGGGGGGTTGAAGCTTTCTTT.